This T cell receptor (beta chain) was captured by sequencing in a study of cytomegalovirus exposure and HLA in healthy donors. Whole-study findings and limits: In a later analysis, TCR beta V- and J-gene trimming showed a link to a missense DCLRE1C variant.

Researchers ran the PCR with 60 Vbeta and 13 Jbeta primers. Method: immunoSEQ multiplex PCR; TCRdb's copy keeps in-frame clones and lacks some. The sample records some 67,000 clones, approximately 80% being singletons. On this clone: Its antigen remains unknown.

This CDR3 spans 13 amino acids. Trimming pared 5 bases from V and 5 bases from J, leaving 10 bases between. CDR1 and CDR2 (germline): SGHTA, FQGNSA. This cohort consisted of healthy bone marrow donors. The chain links TRBV7-2 to TRBJ2-1; D uncertain. This clonotype was obtained from a young woman in good health and CMV-seronegative. Sequences were obtained from PBMCs. The CDR3: CASSPGPHNEQFF. The CDR3 bases are TGTGCCAGCAGCCCAGGCCCCCACAATGAGCAGTTCTTC. The entire variable domain, with the rest obtained from reference TRBV7-2 and TRBJ2-1, is as follows: GAGVSQSPSNKVTEKGKDVELRCDPISGHTALYWYRQSLGQGLEFLIYFQGNSAPDKSGLPSDRFSAERTGGSVSTLTIQRTQQEDSAVYLCASSPGPHNEQFFGPGTRLTVL.